The 26 T cell receptor beta chains below were found in one sample sequenced in a study of CD8 T cells in Susac syndrome. Roughly 0.45 to 1 ug RNA was reverse transcribed with random hexamers. TCRdb passed the immunoSEQ multiplex PCR reads through MiXCR, listing each CDR3 protein once. The profile shows around 62,000 distinct CDR3 sequences, around 90% of them singletons. The sequenced sample consisted of CD8+ T cells from PBMCs. These receptors originate from a human donor in good health.

This chain links TRBV6-2 or TRBV6-3 with TRBJ2-1; a possible D gene is TRBD2 (6 bases). Trimming took off 7 bases at V and 0 bases at J, with 16 bases between the two ends. The germline gives CDR1 MNHEY, CDR2 SVGEGT. The CDR3 totals 16 residues. CDR3 coding DNA: TGTGCCAGCACCCCCGCTGGAGGGTACTCCTACAATGAGCAGTTCTTC. Translating it yields CASTPAGGYSYNEQFF.

The chain couples TRBV19 to TRBJ2-5; the D gene could be TRBD1 or TRBD2 (5 bases each). The CDR3 extends over 16 amino acids. The V gene lost 3 bases and the J gene lost 0 bases, with 14 bases spanning the gap. The germline V gene encodes CDR1 LNHDA and CDR2 SQIVND (reference sequence). In DNA form, the CDR3 reads TGTGCCAGTAGTATTTTCGGGACGGAGTACCAAGAGACCCAGTACTTC. Translated: CASSIFGTEYQETQYF.

This chain joins TRBV29-1 and TRBJ1-2; D is possibly TRBD1 (5 bases). The CDR3 runs to 13 residues. CDR1 SQVTM and CDR2 ANQGSEA come from the germline V gene. Deletions cut 6 bases from V and 2 bases from J, with 13 bases between. DNA of the CDR3: TGCAGCGTGTCTGCGGGGGGGAACTATGGCTACACCTTC. This gives the protein CSVSAGGNYGYTF.

J is TRBJ1-2 and V is TRBV6-5; possible D gene TRBD1, 6 bases. This CDR3 comprises 16 residues. Germline CDR1 is MNHEY and CDR2 is SVGAGI. The V end was cut by 0 bases, the J end by 5 bases, with 16 bases between. The CDR3 DNA reads TGTGCCAGCAGTTACTCATCGCGGGGGGCGAAATATGGCTACACCTTC. Amino acid sequence: CASSYSSRGAKYGYTF.

The rearrangement uses TRBV7-9 and TRBJ2-7; 10 positions agree with TRBD1. V lost 4 bases and J lost 2; bases outside the gene matches: 5. The CDR3 consists of 15 residues. Germline V lookup: CDR1 SEHNR, CDR2 FQNEAQ (reference sequence). The DNA for the CDR3 is TGTGCCAGCAGCTCCCGGGACAGGGGCCCCTACGAGCAGTACTTC. Protein: CASSSRDRGPYEQYF.

The chain carries TRBV20-1 and TRBJ2-2, with D tentatively TRBD1 (5 bases). CDR1 DFQATT and CDR2 SNEGSKA come from the germline V gene (reference sequence). There are 14 residues in the CDR3. Between the trimmed V and J ends, which lost 1 base and 2 bases, there was a span of 8 bases. CDR3 sequence: CSARGGSNTGELFF. For the CDR3, the DNA is TGCAGTGCTAGAGGGGGCTCAAACACCGGGGAGCTGTTTTTT.

This chain links TRBV2 with TRBJ1-3, with D perhaps TRBD1 (5 bases). Germline V gene data show CDR1 as SNHLY and CDR2 as FYNNEI. The CDR3 is made up of 16 amino acids. V lost 2 bases, J lost 0 bases, and 11 bases lay in between. CDR3 nucleotide sequence: TGTGCCAGCAGTGAACCAGGGTACGGCTCTGGAAACACCATATATTTT. Its translation is CASSEPGYGSGNTIYF.

The CDR3 protein is CSEGTGGSMSNEQFF. The CDR3 DNA sequence: TGCAGCGAAGGGACAGGGGGCAGCATGAGCAATGAGCAGTTCTTC. V gene TRBV29-1 combines with J gene TRBJ2-1; TRBD1 matches 12 bases. Germline trimming cut 7 bases from V and 6 bases from J; bases unmatched to any gene: 10. The germline CDR1 and CDR2 sequences are SQVTM and ANQGSEA. The CDR3 is made up of 15 amino acids.

The rearrangement links TRBV5-5 to TRBJ1-2; possible D gene TRBD1, 5 bases. The CDR3 runs 15 residues. Per germline, CDR1 SGHKS and CDR2 YYEKEE (reference sequence). V lost 0 bases, J lost 5 bases, and 14 bases lay in between. CDR3 protein: CASSLALTAMYGYTF. DNA for the CDR3: TGTGCCAGCAGCTTGGCCTTGACAGCGATGTATGGCTACACCTTC.

The chain links TRBV25-1 to TRBJ2-3, with D maybe TRBD1 (5 bases). V gave up 2 bases and J gave up 7 bases, with 10 bases separating them. Germline CDR1 and CDR2: MGHDK and SYGVNS. This CDR3 has 13 amino acids. The CDR3 DNA reads as TGTGCCAGCAGTGAAGGCAGGGTAAATACGCAGTATTTT. Translating it yields CASSEGRVNTQYF.

CDR3 sequence reads: CASSLTGRTIYF. The CDR3 nucleotides read TGTGCCAGCAGCTTGACAGGTCGGACCATATATTTT. The chain is built from TRBV7-2 and TRBJ1-3; tentative D call: TRBD1 (6 bases). The CDR3 spans 12 residues. Germline CDR1 is SGHTA and CDR2 is FQGNSA. Trimming stripped 3 bases from V and 10 bases from J, with 10 bases between.

This chain joins TRBV6-1 and TRBJ1-2, with D unclear. CDR1 is MNHNS and CDR2 is SASEGT in the germline V gene. The CDR3 is 13 amino acids. V lost 4 bases, J lost 3 bases, and 9 bases lay in between. The CDR3 sequence: CASSVGSDYGYTF. CDR3 coding DNA: TGTGCCAGCAGTGTAGGCTCGGACTATGGCTACACCTTC.

V gene TRBV10-3 combines with J gene TRBJ2-1; 11 nucleotides match TRBD2. CDR3 length: 17 amino acids. Per the germline V gene, CDR1 is ENHRY and CDR2 is SYGVKD. J lost 5 bases, V lost 6 bases, and 12 bases had no gene match. The CDR3 region has the DNA TGTGCCATCAGCTCGGACAGGGGACTAGCGGAGGACAATGAGCAGTTCTTC. Translation gives CAISSDRGLAEDNEQFF.

The chain is built from TRBV7-6 and TRBJ2-7; D is unresolved. The CDR3 spans 16 residues. V lost 5 bases, J lost 0 bases, and 17 bases lay in between. Germline V gives CDR1 SGHVS, CDR2 FNYEAQ. CDR3 residues: CASSPRLGESSYEQYF. DNA of the CDR3: TGTGCCAGCAGCCCACGACTTGGAGAGAGCTCCTACGAGCAGTACTTC.

The chain employs TRBV12-1 and TRBJ2-5; TRBD1, the D gene given by the table, was not confirmed from the DNA. TRBV12-1 corresponds to a pseudogene. This CDR3 is 15 amino acids long. The CDR3: CASSFAATAKETQYF. In DNA, the CDR3 is TGTGCCAGCAGCTTTGCGGCGACAGCGAAAGAGACCCAGTACTTC.

The chain combines TRBV5-1 with TRBJ1-5; TRBD1 might be the D (6 bases). The CDR3 spans 15 residues. CDR1 is SGHRS, CDR2 YFSETQ, per germline. V was clipped by 3 bases and J by 1 base, with 11 bases between them. CDR3: CASSWTTGSNQPQHF. CDR3 in DNA: TGCGCCAGCAGCTGGACGACAGGCAGCAATCAGCCCCAGCATTTT.

The chain couples TRBV29-1 to TRBJ2-7, with D tentatively TRBD2 (5 bases). The V gene lost 5 bases and the J gene lost 6 bases, with 20 bases spanning the gap. Germline V gene lookup returns CDR1 SQVTM and CDR2 ANQGSEA. This CDR3 has 14 amino acids. The CDR3 nucleotides are TGCAGCGTTATCCCGGGAAACGGGCTCGGCGAGCAGTACTTC. Protein: CSVIPGNGLGEQYF.

The rearrangement joins TRBV15 to TRBJ2-7; D is unresolved. The CDR3 consists of 12 residues. Deletions cut 3 bases from V and 3 bases from J, with 6 bases between. CDR1 and CDR2 (germline): LNHNV, YYDKDF (reference sequence). The CDR3 DNA reads TGTGCCACCAGCAGCGGGCTCTACGAGCAGTACTTC. It codes for CATSSGLYEQYF.

This chain joins TRBV9 and TRBJ2-6; 7 bases line up with TRBD1. Germline CDR1 SGDLS, CDR2 YYNGEE. V gave up 0 bases and J gave up 0 bases; unmatched junction bases: 12. The CDR3 loop spans 20 amino acids. The CDR3 nucleotides are TGTGCCAGCAGCGTAGTTCCCGACAGGGCAAGGGACTCTGGGGCCAACGTCCTGACTTTC. Encoded protein: CASSVVPDRARDSGANVLTF.

The gene calls are TRBV7-9 and TRBJ2-1; no clear D gene. Germline CDR1 SEHNR, CDR2 FQNEAQ (reference sequence). V lost 5 bases and J 9 bases, leaving 17 bases between the germline ends. The CDR3 contains 14 residues. CDR3 sequence (DNA): TGTGCCAGCAGCCCCTGGGGTTCTCCGACTGAGCAGTTCTTC. It yields the protein CASSPWGSPTEQFF.

The chain employs TRBV6-4 and TRBJ2-1; D may be TRBD2 (5 bases). V lost 6 bases, J lost 0 bases, and 12 bases lay in between. Germline V gene sequence: CDR1 MRHNA, CDR2 SNTAGT. There are 15 residues in the CDR3. CDR3 DNA sequence: TGTGCCAGCAGCCCCTCGGGGAGCTCCTACAATGAGCAGTTCTTC. It is translated as CASSPSGSSYNEQFF.

V gene TRBV2 combines with J gene TRBJ2-2; tentative D call: TRBD1 (6 bases). The CDR3 is made up of 17 amino acids. The V gene lost 6 bases and the J gene lost 0 bases, with 17 bases spanning the gap. Germline assignment: CDR1 SNHLY and CDR2 FYNNEI. In DNA form, the CDR3 reads TGTGCCAGCAGCGCTGACAGGAATCACGCGAACACCGGGGAGCTGTTTTTT. This sequence encodes CASSADRNHANTGELFF.

The J gene is TRBJ2-7, the V gene TRBV25-1; the match to TRBD1 covers 8 bases. J lost 5 bases, V lost 3 bases, and 6 bases had no gene match. Germline V gene data show CDR1 as MGHDK and CDR2 as SYGVNS. This CDR3 is built from 14 residues. The CDR3 bases are TGTGCCAGCAGTGAGGGCGGACAGGGCCACGAGCAGTACTTC. Amino acid sequence: CASSEGGQGHEQYF.

The chain uses TRBV28 and TRBJ2-7, with D perhaps matching TRBD1 or TRBD2 (6 bases each). Trimming stripped 7 bases from V and 6 bases from J, with 16 bases between. CDR1 MDHEN and CDR2 SYDVKM come from the germline V gene. The CDR3 consists of 13 residues. The CDR3 sequence is CASTLSGGSEQYF. The CDR3, as DNA: TGTGCCAGCACCCTCTCCGGGGGCAGCGAGCAGTACTTC.

This CDR3 is CSAWSSGAGELFF. The DNA of the CDR3 is TGCAGCGCTTGGAGTTCTGGGGCCGGGGAGCTGTTTTTT. The chain links TRBV29-1 to TRBJ2-2; no reliable D call. The germline V gene encodes CDR1 SQVTM and CDR2 ANQGSEA. There are 13 residues in the CDR3. Between the trimmed V and J ends, which lost 7 bases and 6 bases, there was a span of 15 bases.

This clonotype was recorded once. The CDR3 bases are TGTGCCAGCAGCTTAGAGGGGGCGAGGTACACCGGGGAGCTGTTTTTT. Amino acid sequence: CASSLEGARYTGELFF. The chain couples TRBV5-6 to TRBJ2-2; 7 bases map to TRBD1. The germline V gene has CDR1 SGHDT and CDR2 YYEEEE. This CDR3 is built from 16 residues. The junction had 7 bases not matched to a gene; V was cut back by 2 bases and J by 3 bases.